Below are 18 T cell receptor beta chains sequenced from a single sample in a study of blood T cell repertoires in COVID-19. The protocol was immunoSEQ multiplex PCR, while the TCRdb copy is restricted to in-frame clones and leaves out a portion. There are 130,000 to 150,000 clones in the sample; 70% to 90% occur only once, and 0.95% to 1.5% lies in the top ten. Sequenced input: PBMCs or T cells enriched from blood (not recorded which). Receptors originate from a woman in her thirties with acute COVID-19.

The genes are TRBV29-1 and TRBJ2-2; D is unclear. The germline V and J ends were trimmed by 3 bases and 0 bases, with 5 bases remaining between them. The CDR3 is 13 residues long. From germline, CDR1 is SQVTM and CDR2 ANQGSEA. In nucleotides, the CDR3 is TGCAGCGTTGATACAGCGAACACCGGGGAGCTGTTTTTT. Translated, it gives CSVDTANTGELFF.

The V gene is TRBV3-1 (or the pseudogene TRBV3-2), the J gene TRBJ2-1; D possibly corresponds to TRBD1 (5 bases). Trimming stripped 2 bases from V and 0 bases from J, with 14 bases between. CDR1 is LGHDT, CDR2 YNNKEL, per germline (reference sequence). The CDR3 covers 17 residues. The CDR3 DNA reads as TGTGCCAGCAGCCAACAGATAGGGGTCAGCTCCTACAATGAGCAGTTCTTC. Translating it yields CASSQQIGVSSYNEQFF.

The rearrangement uses TRBV5-4 and TRBJ2-5; 12 bases line up with TRBD2. Per the germline V gene, CDR1 is SGHNT and CDR2 is YYREEE (reference sequence). This CDR3 is built from 16 residues. The V gene end was trimmed by 4 bases and the J gene end by 5 bases; junction bases not matched to a gene: 9. CDR3 in amino acids: CASSLTSGSFFETQYF. Here the CDR3 DNA reads TGTGCCAGCAGCCTGACTAGCGGGAGTTTCTTTGAGACCCAGTACTTC.

The genes are TRBV27 and TRBJ1-5; D not certain. Trimming left V 7 bases short and J 2 bases short, with 15 bases between. CDR1 MNHEY and CDR2 SMNVEV come from the germline V gene (reference sequence). The CDR3 loop spans 15 amino acids. CDR3 amino acids: CASNPNGVGNQPQHF. CDR3 bases: TGTGCCAGCAATCCCAACGGGGTAGGCAATCAGCCCCAGCATTTT.

The gene calls are TRBV28 and TRBJ2-7; 7 nucleotides align to TRBD1. Trimming cost V 6 bases and J 6 bases; bases outside gene matches: 8. CDR3 length: 13 residues. Per germline, CDR1 MDHEN and CDR2 SYDVKM. The CDR3 region is CASRLNDRVEQYF. For the CDR3, the DNA is TGTGCCAGCAGGCTAAACGACAGGGTCGAGCAGTACTTC.

This clone was seen more than once but under ten times. The gene calls are TRBV6-4 and TRBJ2-1; 8 positions agree with TRBD2. CDR1 MRHNA and CDR2 SNTAGT come from the germline V gene. This CDR3 contains 15 residues. V shed 4 bases and J 0 bases; nucleotides not matched to a gene: 2. CDR3 in DNA: TGTGCCAGCAGTGCCCTAGCGGGCTCCTACAATGAGCAGTTCTTC. Its protein product is CASSALAGSYNEQFF.

This clone was observed once. J is TRBJ2-1 and V is TRBV4-1; 9 bases agree with TRBD2. CDR1 and CDR2 (germline): MGHRA, YSYEKL. Unmatched junction bases numbered 7, after V lost 3 bases and J lost 4 bases. The CDR3 totals 16 residues. The CDR3 protein is CASSQPSGIKYNEQFF. CDR3 in DNA: TGCGCCAGCAGCCAGCCTAGCGGGATTAAATACAATGAGCAGTTCTTC.

The CDR3 nucleotides read TGTGCCAGCAGCTTAGACGGCAGGGTGGGCACTGAAGCTTTCTTT. Its protein product is CASSLDGRVGTEAFF. The chain combines TRBV7-9 with TRBJ1-1; TRBD1 is a possible D gene (5 bases). Trimming stripped 1 base from V and 4 bases from J, with 13 bases between. The length of the CDR3 is 15 residues. The V gene's germline CDR1 is SEHNR and CDR2 FQNEAQ (reference sequence). The complete variable domain, with remaining parts taken from reference TRBV7-9 and TRBJ1-1, reads DTGVSQNPRHKITKRGQNVTFRCDPISEHNRLYWYRQTLGQGPEFLTYFQNEAQLEKSRLLSDRFSAERPKGSFSTLEIQRTEQGDSAMYLCASSLDGRVGTEAFFGQGTRLTVV.

This sequence joins TRBV7-8 and TRBJ1-1; 9 positions agree with TRBD1. The CDR3 totals 18 residues. Germline V gene sequence: CDR1 SGHVS, CDR2 FQNEAQ. The V segment lost 6 bases and the J segment 0 bases; nucleotides outside the gene matches: 14. The CDR3 region is CASSFDGTGPYLNTEAFF. CDR3 DNA sequence: TGTGCCAGCAGTTTCGACGGGACAGGGCCTTATCTGAACACTGAAGCTTTCTTT.

The CDR3 DNA is TGTGCCAGCAGCTTAGCAGCCGGGGCAGATACGCAGTATTTT. It is translated as CASSLAAGADTQYF. J is TRBJ2-3 and V is TRBV11-2; D perhaps matches TRBD2 (5 bases). The CDR3 covers 14 residues. V lost 1 base and J 4 bases, leaving 9 bases between the germline ends. CDR1 is SGHAT and CDR2 is FQNNGV in the germline V gene. The full variable domain, its missing parts supplied by reference TRBV11-2 and TRBJ2-3, is EAGVAQSPRYKIIEKRQSVAFWCNPISGHATLYWYQQILGQGPKLLIQFQNNGVVDDSQLPKDRFSAERLKGVDSTLKIQPAKLEDSAVYLCASSLAAGADTQYFGPGTRLTVL.

This clone was detected only a few times. This rearrangement joins TRBV7-9 to TRBJ1-6, with D perhaps TRBD1 (6 bases). V was cut by 4 bases and J by 10 bases, with 17 bases left in between. Germline lookup yields CDR1 SEHNR and CDR2 FQNEAQ (reference sequence). The length of the CDR3 is 15 residues. CDR3 protein: CASSWNREVRSPLHF. For the CDR3, the DNA is TGTGCCAGCAGCTGGAACAGGGAAGTCCGGTCACCCCTCCACTTT.

V usage is TRBV27 and J usage is TRBJ2-7, with D perhaps matching TRBD1 (5 bases). CDR3 length: 14 amino acids. Looked up from germline, CDR1 is MNHEY and CDR2 is SMNVEV (reference sequence). The germline V and J ends were trimmed by 2 bases and 5 bases, with 13 bases remaining between them. The CDR3 nucleotides are TGTGCCAGCAGTTTACCCTCAGGGATCCACGAGCAGTACTTC. Its translation: CASSLPSGIHEQYF.

This chain joins TRBV18 and TRBJ1-1; TRBD1 matches 7 bases. The germline V gene encodes CDR1 KGHSH and CDR2 LQKENI. The ends lost 8 bases at V and 1 base at J; junction bases unmatched: 1. The CDR3 consists of 12 residues. The CDR3 protein is CASQGGNTEAFF. The CDR3 DNA reads as TGTGCCAGCCAGGGGGGGAACACTGAAGCTTTCTTT.

J is TRBJ1-5 and V is TRBV20-1; a possible D gene is TRBD1 (5 bases). V lost 3 bases to trimming and J lost 4 bases, with 16 bases between them. The CDR3 is 15 amino acids. CDR1 is DFQATT and CDR2 is SNEGSKA in the germline V gene (reference sequence). The CDR3 protein is CSASALGGVNQPQHF. CDR3 coding DNA: TGCAGTGCTAGTGCCCTCGGGGGAGTAAATCAGCCCCAGCATTTT.

This clone was seen only a few times. The chain has TRBV15 and TRBJ1-1; D gene uncertain. Germline assignment: CDR1 LNHNV and CDR2 YYDKDF (reference sequence). The CDR3 runs to 13 residues. V lost 3 bases, J lost 5 bases, and 10 bases lay in between. The CDR3 reads CATSSTRGTEAFF. The CDR3 coding sequence is TGTGCCACCAGCAGTACCCGAGGAACTGAAGCTTTCTTT. The full variable domain, in which reference TRBV15 and TRBJ1-1 provide the parts outside the CDR3, is DAMVIQNPRYQVTQFGKPVTLSCSQTLNHNVMYWYQQKSSQAPKLLFHYYDKDFNNEADTPDNFQSRRPNTSFCFLDIRSPGLGDTAMYLCATSSTRGTEAFFGQGTRLTVV.

V gene TRBV7-2 combines with J gene TRBJ1-2; D gene unclear. The length of the CDR3 is 15 residues. The germline CDR1 and CDR2 sequences are SGHTA and FQGNSA. The V end was cut by 2 bases, the J end by 0 bases, with 10 bases between. The CDR3 loop is CASSLTGVPNYGYTF. The CDR3 nucleotides are TGTGCCAGCAGCTTAACCGGGGTTCCTAACTATGGCTACACCTTC.

The chain uses TRBV25-1 and TRBJ1-6, with TRBD1 as a possible D gene (6 bases). V was pared by 4 bases and J by 0 bases, with 16 bases between. This CDR3 spans 18 amino acids. Looked up from germline, CDR1 is MGHDK and CDR2 is SYGVNS. The CDR3 DNA sequence: TGTGCCAGCAGTGCCGAACAGGGAAATGGCTCCTATAATTCACCCCTCCACTTT. It encodes CASSAEQGNGSYNSPLHF.

This chain joins TRBV7-2 and TRBJ2-7; 9 bases are shared with TRBD2. This CDR3 is built from 16 residues. The J segment lost 4 bases and the V segment lost 0 bases, leaving 7 bases of the junction unmatched. The germline V gene encodes CDR1 SGHTA and CDR2 FQGNSA. CDR3 in DNA: TGTGCCAGCAGCTTAGCAGGGGCGGGAGGGATTTACGAGCAGTACTTC. It specifies CASSLAGAGGIYEQYF.